This T cell receptor beta chain is from a study of cytomegalovirus exposure and HLA in healthy donors (TCRdb year 2017). Describing the broader study: According to an earlier analysis of 550 to 700 of the donors, about 190 million T cells yielded over 90 million unique TCR beta sequences and 276 Gb of sequence data. Class I and class II HLA loci were covered by the typing at four-digit resolution. The study used immunosequencing to profile the T cell repertoires of around 600 subjects and linked those repertoires to cytomegalovirus serostatus. The genetic ancestry cluster associated with self-reported Caucasian donors included about four fifths of the approximately 410 genotyped donors. Along with the approximately 700-subject first cohort, a separate validation cohort of roughly 110 different subjects was used. A handful of DR-DQ haplotypes were handled as single units for association and clustering because linkage in the cohort was strong. Typing coverage varied by locus: about 620-630 donors for A, B, C, DRB1 and DQB1; under 550 for DQA1; about 570 for DPA1; 400 to 480 for DPB1. High-throughput TCR immunosequencing, statistical association of individual TCRs with disease status, and machine learning were combined to predict cytomegalovirus infection status. Among roughly 370 genotyped donors of the cohort, an average of 235,054 unique TCR beta nucleotide sequences were sequenced per donor, approximately 20% of them non-productive. Donor age, sex, ethnicity and CMV serostatus were collected together with the repertoire data. An earlier analysis of approximately 500 of the donors applied high-throughput TCR beta sequencing to assess whether each TCR beta V gene segment acted as functional or pseudogenic. In the later analysis, no new phenotypic data were used to find candidate immune exposures; instead, reliance was placed on TCR beta sequences and their occurrence across donors. Roughly 300 gigabases of sequencing data and 78 million or so unique TCR sequences were included in an early release covering over 600 HLA-typed donors. The study was designed to test whether signatures of past pathogen exposure could be identified by cataloging public T cell receptors. A later genetic analysis took genome-wide SNP genotypes for about 65% of the 666 donors and used that subset as a discovery cohort. To study patterns of TCR occurrence, a later analysis re-analyzed previously published TCR beta repertoires from 666 donors and added high-resolution HLA genotyping. Every repertoire in the discovery cohort had been generated on one and the same sequencing platform.

Details on this clone: Its antigen has not been determined.

Between the V and J ends, shortened by 8 bases and 0 bases respectively, the junction contains 11 bases. From cysteine to phenylalanine, the CDR3 is 13 amino acids long. Of all the DNA, just the CDR3 is kept, 39 bases in frame from base 1. As encoded in the germline V gene, CDR1 is SNHLY while CDR2 is FYNNEI. Summary of the overall study and its limitations: In a later analysis, more than 15,000 TCR beta sequences were associated with specific HLA alleles at a false discovery rate of 0.05. Linkage disequilibrium might explain the correlated functional status among segregating V segments, but an unknown experimental factor could not be excluded. Because counts were too low, roughly 17 rarely observed V segments, including chromosome 9 orphons, were left out of the earlier analysis of approximately 580 of the donors. Several of the top co-occurrence clusters appeared to be linked to parvovirus B19, influenza, CMV and Epstein-Barr virus, according to a later analysis. Compared with equally common non-associated chains, HLA-associated TCR beta chains in a later analysis were more clonally expanded and had lower generation probabilities. In this cohort, only TCR beta chains were sequenced, and detectable features were limited by the absence of alpha or paired-chain data. For the cohort, immune exposure information was limited to CMV serostatus. Because HLA typing was missing for some donors at each locus, association tests included only the typed subset. The study gave a list of 150 to 200 TCR beta chains associated with cytomegalovirus. In an earlier analysis of around 500 of the donors, most TCR beta V segments appeared in productive rearrangements about 87% or about 30% of the time, broadly matching IMGT annotations. Presence/absence analyses assumed roughly uniform sequencing depth across donors, an assumption that may not hold. A further reported finding was that TCR beta sequences accurately predicted the HLA-A and HLA-B alleles for most subjects in the first cohort. V-gene and J-gene trimming of TCR beta chains was associated with a missense DCLRE1C variant in a later genetic analysis, and the association was replicated in an independent cohort. According to a later analysis, most CMV-associated TCR beta chains appeared to be HLA-restricted, and the HLA associations seemed to be driven largely by CMV exposure. In a later genetic analysis, fewer N-insertions in productive TCRs were reported among donors in an Asian-associated ancestry cluster than the approximately 710-donor mean. In a later analysis, TCR association rates were found to vary across HLA loci, with the most associated TCRs seen for DRB1 alleles and the fewest for HLA-C alleles. A group of highly shared sequence variants was considered likely to be a technical artifact of the sequencing pipeline. The authors suggested that the approach could potentially be extended to other disease states and immunological phenotypes. The 87-base-pair reads could not distinguish some IMGT-functional V segments, including TRBV6-2 and TRBV6-3, so those segments were excluded. A few of the identified cytomegalovirus-associated TCR beta chains were confirmed in vitro to be specific for cytomegalovirus antigens. Cytomegalovirus status was reported to be diagnosed by the classifier with high specificity and sensitivity in both the original and validation cohorts. When HLA alleles, especially DR and DQ, strongly co-occurred, attributing TCR associations to individual alleles was difficult. Across donors, most TCR sequences were observed very rarely, whereas some public TCRs were present in many individuals.

The cohort comprised some 680 healthy bone marrow donors. Cohort members were all nominally healthy when sampled, although unrecorded immune exposures were likely present. The donor was CMV seropositive and was included in the group of about 290 seropositive cohort members. A peripheral blood sample was collected from each donor, and TCR beta sequencing was performed on peripheral blood mononuclear cells. Genomic DNA extraction from the blood cell samples was performed with the Qiagen DNeasy Blood Extraction Kit. The library was generated by the immunoSEQ multiplex PCR assay. For the multiplex PCR, a mixture combining 60 forward primers for TCR Vbeta segments and 13 reverse primers for TCR Jbeta segments was used. Amplification of the CDR3 region of rearranged TCR beta genes was performed with a multiplex PCR assay on genomic DNA. The Illumina HiSeq System was used to sequence the amplified TCR beta libraries as 87-base-pair reads. Per the original workflow: In a later analysis, approximately 74 million unique TCR beta chains were counted across the roughly 670 repertoires, and roughly 11 million of these chains were shared by at least two donors. A nearest-neighbor algorithm error-corrected the raw reads and collapsed the reads into unique sequences, merging closely related sequences to remove PCR and sequencing errors. Alignment of CDR3 sequences to IMGT reference sequences was used to assign V, D and J gene segments. For a sequence to be retained, a match of at least six nucleotides was required to both a V gene segment and a J gene segment. Rearrangements were classified as productive when the CDR3 lacked stop codons and remained in frame with V and J, and all other rearrangements were classified as non-productive. Following IMGT convention, CDR3 was defined as the stretch from the second conserved V-encoded cysteine up to the conserved J-encoded phenylalanine. In an earlier analysis of around 570 of the donors, sequences lacking an unambiguous match to a single V gene segment were excluded. An earlier analysis of about 600 of the donors called V segments functional above 56.7% productive rearrangements and segregating when the between-donor standard deviation exceeded 5%. To diagnose cytomegalovirus status from the catalog of TCR beta chain sequences, a statistical classification framework was built. V and J gene assignment, in a later analysis, came from comparing TCR nucleotide sequences with IMGT/GENE-DB human TR gene sequences. A later analysis assigned CDR3 sequences and most-parsimonious VDJ recombination scenarios with the TCRdist pipeline. In a later analysis, every TCR beta chain was defined by the combination of its CDR3 amino acid sequence and its V-gene family, and reads without a unique V-gene family were dropped. To address suspected cross-contamination and a sequencing artifact, a later analysis removed around 590 highly shared, low-generation-probability nucleotide sequences. A later analysis calculated a clonal expansion index for each public chain from normalized within-repertoire ranks of inferred template counts. Generation probabilities in a later analysis came from a VDJ recombination model fitted to out-of-frame rearrangements, and those results were checked against IGoR. A later analysis scored TCR-TCR, TCR-HLA and TCR-CMV co-occurrence with hypergeometric tests, applying a repertoire-size bias correction to TCR pairs. False discovery rates were estimated in a later analysis by permuting HLA or CMV assignments 20 times. A later analysis grouped co-occurring TCRs with DBSCAN, adding TCRdist sequence similarity when clustering within HLA-allele-positive subsets. For co-occurrence clustering, repertoires with fewer than 30,000 or more than 120,000 public chains were excluded, along with four or five repertoires with anomalous nucleotide sharing. TCRdb retrieved this table from immuneACCESS and kept in-frame rearrangements only. Not all clones are present; in checked studies, unresolved V genes account for under half, and no reason is known for the remainder. That table furnishes V, J and clone size, whereas the DNA furnished D and trimming. This sample's clone table shows about 55,000 clones. Of the sample, roughly an eighth falls within the top ten clones.

Rearrangement joined TRBV2 to TRBJ2-7; possibly the D gene is TRBD2, per 5 matching bases. What was sequenced was PBMCs. The TCR sequence derives from a woman aged 60-70 years in good health and CMV-seropositive. The DNA sequence is TGTGCCAGCTCTTTCCGGGACTCCTACGAGCAGTACTTC. The translation is CASSFRDSYEQYF.